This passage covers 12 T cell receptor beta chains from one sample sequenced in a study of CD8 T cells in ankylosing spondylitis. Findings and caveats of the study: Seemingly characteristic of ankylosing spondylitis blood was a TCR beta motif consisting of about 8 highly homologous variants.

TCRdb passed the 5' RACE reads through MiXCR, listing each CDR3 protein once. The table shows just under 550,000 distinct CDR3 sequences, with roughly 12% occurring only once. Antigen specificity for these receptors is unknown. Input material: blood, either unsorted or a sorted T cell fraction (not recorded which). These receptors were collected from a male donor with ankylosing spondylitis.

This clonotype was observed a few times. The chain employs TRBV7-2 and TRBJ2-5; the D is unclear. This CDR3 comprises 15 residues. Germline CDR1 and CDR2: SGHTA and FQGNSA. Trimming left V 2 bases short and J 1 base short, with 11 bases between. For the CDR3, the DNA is TGTGCCAGCAGCTTACAAGGACCCTCCCAAGAGACCCAGTACTTC. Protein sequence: CASSLQGPSQETQYF.

The CDR3 region is CASGPGERGEQFF. The CDR3 DNA follows: TGTGCTAGTGGTCCGGGGGAGCGGGGTGAGCAGTTCTTC. The chain recombines TRBV12-5 with TRBJ2-1; 7 nucleotides match TRBD2. CDR3 size: 13 residues. V lost 5 bases and J lost 9; bases outside the gene matches: 7. Germline CDR1 LGHNT, CDR2 FRNRAP.

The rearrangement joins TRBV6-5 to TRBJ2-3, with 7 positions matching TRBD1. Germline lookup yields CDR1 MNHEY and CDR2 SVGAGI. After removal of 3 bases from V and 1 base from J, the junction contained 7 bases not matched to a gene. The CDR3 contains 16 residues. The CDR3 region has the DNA TGTGCCAGCAGTTATTCCACAGGGGAACGCACAGATACGCAGTATTTT. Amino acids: CASSYSTGERTDTQYF.

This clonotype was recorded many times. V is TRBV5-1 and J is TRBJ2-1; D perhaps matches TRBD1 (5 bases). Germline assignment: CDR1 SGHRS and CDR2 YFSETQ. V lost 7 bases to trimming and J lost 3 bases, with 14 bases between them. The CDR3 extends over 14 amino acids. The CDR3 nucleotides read TGCGCCAGCGGATTAGACAGTAACTACAATGAGCAGTTCTTC. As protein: CASGLDSNYNEQFF.

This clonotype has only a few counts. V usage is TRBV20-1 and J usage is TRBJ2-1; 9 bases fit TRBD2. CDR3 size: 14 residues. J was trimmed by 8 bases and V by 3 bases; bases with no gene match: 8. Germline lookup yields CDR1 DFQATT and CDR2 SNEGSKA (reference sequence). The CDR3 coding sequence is TGCAGTGCTAGTTTAGCGGGAGTGGGGGATGAGCAGTTCTTC. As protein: CSASLAGVGDEQFF.

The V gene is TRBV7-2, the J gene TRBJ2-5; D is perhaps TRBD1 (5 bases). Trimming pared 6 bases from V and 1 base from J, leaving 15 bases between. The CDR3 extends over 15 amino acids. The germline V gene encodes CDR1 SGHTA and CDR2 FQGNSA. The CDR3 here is CASSSTAGFQETQYF. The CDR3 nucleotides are TGTGCCAGCAGTTCAACGGCAGGGTTCCAAGAGACCCAGTACTTC.

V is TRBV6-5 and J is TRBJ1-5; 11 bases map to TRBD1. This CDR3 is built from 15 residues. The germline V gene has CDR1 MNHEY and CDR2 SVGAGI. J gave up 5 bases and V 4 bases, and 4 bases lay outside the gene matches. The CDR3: CASSSGQGADQPQHF. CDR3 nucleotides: TGTGCCAGCAGTTCAGGACAGGGGGCGGATCAGCCCCAGCATTTT.

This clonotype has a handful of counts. The CDR3 DNA reads TGTGCCAGCAGCGTAGGGGGACATGGCTTTCTGGAGACCCAGTACTTC. It yields the protein CASSVGGHGFLETQYF. The rearrangement links TRBV9 to TRBJ2-5, with D perhaps TRBD1 (6 bases). The ends were cut back, 0 bases at V and 5 bases at J, with 17 bases in the middle. The germline V gene encodes CDR1 SGDLS and CDR2 YYNGEE. The CDR3 extends over 16 amino acids.

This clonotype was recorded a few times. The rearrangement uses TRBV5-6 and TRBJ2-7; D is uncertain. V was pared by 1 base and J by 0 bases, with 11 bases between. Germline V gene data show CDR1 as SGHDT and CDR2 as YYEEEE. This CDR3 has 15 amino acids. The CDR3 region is CASSLYQPFSYEQYF. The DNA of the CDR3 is TGTGCCAGCAGCTTGTACCAACCGTTCTCCTACGAGCAGTACTTC.

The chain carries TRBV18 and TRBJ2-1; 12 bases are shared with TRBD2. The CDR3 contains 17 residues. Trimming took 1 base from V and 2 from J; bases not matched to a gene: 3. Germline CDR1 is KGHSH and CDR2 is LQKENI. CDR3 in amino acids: CASSPLTSGRTYNEQFF. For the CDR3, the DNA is TGTGCCAGCTCACCACTAACTAGCGGGAGGACCTACAATGAGCAGTTCTTC.

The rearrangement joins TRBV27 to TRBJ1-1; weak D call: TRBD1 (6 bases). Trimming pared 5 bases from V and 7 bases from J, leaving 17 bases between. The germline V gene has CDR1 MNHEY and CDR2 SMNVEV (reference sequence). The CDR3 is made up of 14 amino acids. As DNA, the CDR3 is TGTGCCAGCAGTCCTACCCCTACAGGGTTTGAAGCTTTCTTT. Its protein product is CASSPTPTGFEAFF.

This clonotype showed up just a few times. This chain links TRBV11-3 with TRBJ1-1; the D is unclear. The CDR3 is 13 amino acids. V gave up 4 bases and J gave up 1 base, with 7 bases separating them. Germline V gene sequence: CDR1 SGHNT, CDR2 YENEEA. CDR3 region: CASSSDANTEAFF. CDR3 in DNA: TGTGCCAGCAGCTCGGACGCGAACACTGAAGCTTTCTTT. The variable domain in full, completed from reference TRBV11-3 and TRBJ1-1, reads EAGVVQSPRYKIIEKKQPVAFWCNPISGHNTLYWYLQNLGQGPELLIRYENEEAVDDSQLPKDRFSAERLKGVDSTLKIQPAELGDSAVYLCASSSDANTEAFFGQGTRLTVV.